This T cell receptor beta chain came from a study of T cells in Graves' hyperthyroidism and ophthalmopathy. Patients aged 18 to 65 had newly diagnosed hyperthyroidism that had lasted under 2 months. RNA transcripts were the template for amplifying TCR beta CDR3 regions. TCR CDR3 regions were first amplified by RT-PCR with HTBI primers. TCRdb recomputed calls from the multiplex PCR reads with MiXCR, one row per CDR3 protein. The sample lists 600,000 to 900,000 distinct CDR3 sequences, around 15% occurring once. Trimming cost V 8 bases and J 4 bases, with 4 bases left between them. The CDR3 is 10 residues long. Germline values: CDR1 KGHDR, CDR2 SFDVKD.

The clonotype was recovered from a man younger than 35 with Graves' hyperthyroidism. Sequenced sample: blood. The J gene is TRBJ1-2, the V gene TRBV24-1; no clear D. CDR3 amino acids: CATTFYGYTF. In nucleotides, the CDR3 is TGTGCCACCACCTTCTATGGCTACACCTTC.